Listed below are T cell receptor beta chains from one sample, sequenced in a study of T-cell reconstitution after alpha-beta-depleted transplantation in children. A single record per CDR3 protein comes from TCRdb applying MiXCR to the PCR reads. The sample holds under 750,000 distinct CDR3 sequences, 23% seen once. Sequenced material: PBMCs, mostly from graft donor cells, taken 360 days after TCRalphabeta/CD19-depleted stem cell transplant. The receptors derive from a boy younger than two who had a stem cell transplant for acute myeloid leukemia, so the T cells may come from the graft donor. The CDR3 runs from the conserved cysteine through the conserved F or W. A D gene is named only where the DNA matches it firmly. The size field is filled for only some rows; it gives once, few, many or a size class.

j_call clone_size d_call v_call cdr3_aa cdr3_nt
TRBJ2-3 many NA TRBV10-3 CAISDKGLDRVSDTQYF TGTGCCATCAGTGACAAGGGATTGGACAGAGTCTCAGATACGCAGTATTTT
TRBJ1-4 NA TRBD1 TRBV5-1 CASSSEKGAQIGEKLFF TGCGCCAGCAGCTCCGAGAAGGGGGCGCAGATTGGCGAAAAACTGTTTTTT
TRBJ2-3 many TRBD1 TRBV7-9 CASSVLTGGGTDTQYF TGTGCCAGCAGCGTCCTGACAGGGGGAGGCACAGATACGCAGTATTTT
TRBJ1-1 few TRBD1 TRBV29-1 CSVHHPGQGITEAFF TGCAGCGTGCATCATCCGGGACAGGGTATCACTGAAGCTTTCTTT
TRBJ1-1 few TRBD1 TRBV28 CASRAGTVNTEAFF TGTGCCAGCAGAGCTGGGACAGTGAACACTGAAGCTTTCTTT
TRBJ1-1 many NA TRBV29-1 CSVESRQSNTEAFF TGCAGCGTTGAAAGTCGGCAGTCGAACACTGAAGCTTTCTTT
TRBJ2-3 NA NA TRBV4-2 CASSQGRGDTDTQYF TGTGCCAGCAGCCAAGGGAGGGGAGACACAGATACGCAGTATTTT
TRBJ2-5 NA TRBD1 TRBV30 CAWSGGDRGFETQYF TGTGCCTGGAGTGGCGGGGACAGGGGTTTCGAGACCCAGTACTTC
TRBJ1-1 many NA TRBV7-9 CAVPGQPLLNTEAFF TGTGCCGTACCCGGGCAGCCCCTATTGAACACTGAAGCTTTCTTT
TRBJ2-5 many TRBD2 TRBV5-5 CASSAPGTSGRETQYF TGTGCCAGCAGCGCACCCGGGACTAGCGGACGGGAGACCCAGTACTTC
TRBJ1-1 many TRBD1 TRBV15 CATSSHRGWNTEAFF TGTGCCACCAGCAGTCACAGGGGATGGAACACTGAAGCTTTCTTT
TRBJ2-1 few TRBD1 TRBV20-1 CSARDVGQGALGEQFF TGCAGTGCTAGAGATGTTGGGCAGGGGGCGTTGGGTGAGCAGTTCTTC
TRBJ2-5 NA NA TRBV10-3 CAISIGGPQETQYF TGTGCCATCAGTATCGGGGGGCCCCAAGAGACCCAGTACTTC
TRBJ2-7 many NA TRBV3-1 CASSQSADEQYF TGTGCCAGCAGCCAATCTGCGGACGAGCAGTACTTC
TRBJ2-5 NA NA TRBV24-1 CATSDPSATGPIYQETQYF TGTGCCACCAGTGATCCTTCAGCGACTGGCCCCATCTACCAAGAGACCCAGTACTTC
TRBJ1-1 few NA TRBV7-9 CASLNPLGWTEAFF TGTGCCAGCCTTAATCCCCTGGGCTGGACTGAAGCTTTCTTT
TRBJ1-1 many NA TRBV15 CATSRPLNTEAFF TGTGCCACCAGCAGACCGTTGAACACTGAAGCTTTCTTT
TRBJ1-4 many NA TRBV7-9 CASSPDRRMAKLFF TGTGCCAGCAGCCCGGACCGCCGAATGGCAAAACTGTTTTTT
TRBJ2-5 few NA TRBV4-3 CASSHIPGHQETQYF TGCGCCAGCAGCCATATTCCGGGACATCAAGAGACCCAGTACTTC
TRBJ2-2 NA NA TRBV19 CASSVDTGGELFF TGTGCCAGTAGTGTTGACACTGGCGGGGAGCTGTTTTTT
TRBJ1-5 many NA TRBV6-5 CASKGGVGGQPQHF TGTGCCAGCAAGGGTGGGGTGGGGGGTCAGCCCCAGCATTTT
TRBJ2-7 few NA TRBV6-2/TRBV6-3 CASSYGPGGGAVYEQYF TGTGCCAGCAGTTACGGTCCCGGCGGGGGCGCCGTCTACGAGCAGTACTTC
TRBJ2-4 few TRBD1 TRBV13 CASSLTTGGAVNIQYF TGTGCCAGCAGCTTGACGACAGGGGGCGCCGTAAACATTCAGTACTTC
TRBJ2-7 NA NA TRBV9 CASSHGWASYEQYF TGTGCCAGCAGCCACGGGTGGGCGTCCTACGAGCAGTACTTC
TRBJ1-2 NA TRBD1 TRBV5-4 CASSPRDRAQRYGYTF TGTGCCAGCAGCCCCCGGGACAGGGCCCAGAGGTATGGCTACACCTTC
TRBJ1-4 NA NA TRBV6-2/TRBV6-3 CATGGEKLFF TGTGCCACCGGCGGGGAAAAACTGTTTTTT
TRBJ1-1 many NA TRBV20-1 CSVPSPLNTEAFF TGCAGTGTTCCCTCCCCTCTGAACACTGAAGCTTTCTTT
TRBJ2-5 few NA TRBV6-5 CASSYLGSQETQYF TGTGCCAGCAGTTACCTAGGGTCCCAAGAGACCCAGTACTTC
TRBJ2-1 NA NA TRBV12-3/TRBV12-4 CASSFGPTGSYNEQFF TGTGCCAGCAGCTTCGGACCCACTGGTTCCTACAATGAGCAGTTCTTC
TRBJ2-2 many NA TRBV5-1 CASSLGWHPNTGELFF TGCGCCAGCAGCTTGGGGTGGCACCCGAACACCGGGGAGCTGTTTTTT
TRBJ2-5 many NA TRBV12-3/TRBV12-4 CASSFGKRETQYF TGTGCCAGCAGTTTCGGGAAGAGGGAGACCCAGTACTTC
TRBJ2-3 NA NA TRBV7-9 CASSARAGLFFDTQYF TGTGCCAGCAGCGCAAGAGCAGGGTTGTTTTTCGATACGCAGTATTTT
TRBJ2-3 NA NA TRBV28 CASSSYAGRAVRTDTQYF TGTGCCAGCAGTTCCTACGCAGGTCGTGCGGTGCGCACAGATACGCAGTATTTT
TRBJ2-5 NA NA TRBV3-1 CASSQGQALKQETQYF TGTGCCAGCAGCCAAGGACAGGCGCTAAAACAAGAGACCCAGTACTTC
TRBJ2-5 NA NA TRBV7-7 CASSLGRAGSQETQYF TGTGCCAGCAGCTTAGGGCGGGCAGGATCACAAGAGACCCAGTACTTC
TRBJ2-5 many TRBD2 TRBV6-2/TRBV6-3 CASSYSLAGTQETQYF TGTGCCAGCAGTTACTCCCTAGCGGGGACTCAAGAGACCCAGTACTTC
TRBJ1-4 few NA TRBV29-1 CSVRDWHEKLFF TGCAGCGTACGGGACTGGCATGAAAAACTGTTTTTT
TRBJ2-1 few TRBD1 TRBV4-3 CASSQGQGAESEQFF TGCGCCAGCAGCCAAGGACAGGGGGCTGAGAGTGAGCAGTTCTTC
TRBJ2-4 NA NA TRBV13 CASSSTRGNIQYF TGTGCCAGCAGTAGTACCAGGGGAAACATTCAGTACTTC
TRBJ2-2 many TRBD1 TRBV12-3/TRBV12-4 CASSPTRDRADTGELFF TGTGCCAGCAGCCCCACCAGGGACAGGGCCGACACCGGGGAGCTGTTTTTT
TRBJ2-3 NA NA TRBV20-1 CSAGTLSTDTQYF TGCAGTGCGGGGACACTTAGCACAGATACGCAGTATTTT
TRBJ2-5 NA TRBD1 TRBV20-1 CSARWTGGEKETQYF TGCAGTGCTAGGTGGACAGGGGGCGAGAAAGAGACCCAGTACTTC
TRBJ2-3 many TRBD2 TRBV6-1 CASTNQRGSTDTQYF TGTGCCAGCACCAACCAGCGGGGCAGTACAGATACGCAGTATTTT
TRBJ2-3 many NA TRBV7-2 CASSLDLGPDTQYF TGTGCCAGCAGCTTAGATCTGGGTCCAGATACGCAGTATTTT
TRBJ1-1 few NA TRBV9 CASSVAPNRMNTEAFF TGTGCCAGCAGCGTAGCCCCAAACCGGATGAACACTGAAGCTTTCTTT
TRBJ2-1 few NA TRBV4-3 CASSQRWAGSYNEQFF TGCGCCAGCAGCCAGAGATGGGCAGGGTCCTACAATGAGCAGTTCTTC
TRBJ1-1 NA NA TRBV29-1 CSGGVHTEAFF TGCAGCGGGGGGGTCCACACTGAAGCTTTCTTT
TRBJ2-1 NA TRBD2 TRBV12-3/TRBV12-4 CACSLARLADLYNEQFF TGTGCCTGCAGTTTAGCGCGACTAGCGGACCTCTACAATGAGCAGTTCTTC
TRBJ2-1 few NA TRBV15 CATSTTLRGADNEQFF TGTGCCACCAGCACAACACTAAGGGGGGCAGACAATGAGCAGTTCTTC
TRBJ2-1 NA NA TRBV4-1 CASSQDPEGSYYNEQFF TGCGCCAGCAGCCAAGACCCGGAGGGCAGCTACTACAATGAGCAGTTCTTC
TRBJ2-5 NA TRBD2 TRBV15 CATSAELAGIQETQYF TGTGCCACCAGCGCTGAACTAGCGGGGATCCAAGAGACCCAGTACTTC
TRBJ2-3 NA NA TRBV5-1 CASSPLDRGGRDTQYF TGCGCCAGCAGCCCCCTTGACAGGGGAGGGAGAGATACGCAGTATTTT
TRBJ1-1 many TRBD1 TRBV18 CASSPRTGLNTEAFF TGTGCCAGCTCACCCAGGACAGGTCTGAACACTGAAGCTTTCTTT
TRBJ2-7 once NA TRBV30 CACLKARYEQYF TGTGCCTGCCTGAAGGCCAGGTACGAGCAGTACTTC